This TCR beta chain was sequenced for a study of cytotoxic CD8 clonotypes in ibrutinib-treated CLL. This table comes from immunoSEQ multiplex PCR, and its TCRdb copy is limited to in-frame clones, with some not included. This table has about 160,000 clones, 84% appearing once. The germline V gene has CDR1 SGHRS and CDR2 YFSETQ. The germline V and J ends were trimmed by 7 bases and 5 bases, with 15 bases remaining between them. The CDR3 totals 13 residues. This chain joins TRBV5-1 and TRBJ2-5, with D perhaps given as TRBD1 or TRBD2 (5 bases each). This clonotype was obtained from a human donor with chronic lymphocytic leukemia. Sequencing used PBMCs, obtained after 24 months of ibrutinib treatment. CDR3: CASRPGPSETQYF. The CDR3 DNA reads TGCGCCAGCCGCCCGGGACCTTCGGAGACCCAGTACTTC.